This TCR beta chain derives from a study of blood T cell repertoires in COVID-19. V gave up 11 bases and J gave up 1 base; unmatched junction bases: 3. The CDR3 is 12 amino acids. Germline-derived CDR1 and CDR2 are MDHEN and SYDVKM. Only in-frame clones appear in the TCRdb table, and some are missing; sequencing was by immunoSEQ multiplex PCR. This sample has 85,000 to 130,000 clones; about 82% occur once, and the top ten carry 6.2%. The material sequenced was peripheral blood. The receptor's source is a man older than 75 with COVID-19, enrolled during active disease. This chain links TRBV28 with TRBJ1-1, with 8 bases that match TRBD1. The CDR3 loop reads CAAGTGNTEAFF. The DNA for the CDR3 is TGTGCCGCGGGGACAGGGAACACTGAAGCTTTCTTT.